The source of this T cell receptor (beta chain) is a study of CD8 T cells in ankylosing spondylitis. Study-wide results and limits: Blood from ankylosing spondylitis patients appeared to carry a characteristic roughly eight-variant TCR beta motif.

This clonotype was detected only a few times. Antigen unknown. V shed 1 base and J shed 6 bases, with 9 bases lying between them. Germline V gives CDR1 KGHDR, CDR2 SFDVKD. The CDR3 runs to 14 residues. It was by quantitative 5'-RACE with molecular barcodes that TCR beta libraries were made. TCRdb passed the 5' RACE reads through MiXCR, listing each CDR3 protein once. The data show over 450,000 distinct CDR3 sequences, more than 9.5% seen once. The TCR comes from a male donor with ankylosing spondylitis. The chain combines TRBV24-1 with TRBJ2-1; the D is unclear. Sequenced sample: blood, either unsorted or a sorted T cell fraction (not recorded which). The CDR3 DNA sequence: TGTGCCACCAGTGATTTCAAAAACCTCAATGAGCAGTTCTTC. Translated: CATSDFKNLNEQFF.